Following are 15 T cell receptor beta chains from one sample sequenced in a study of CD8 T cells in Susac syndrome. After extraction with the RNeasy kit, about 0.5 to 1 ug of the RNA was reverse transcribed using random hexamers. TCRdb reprocessed the immunoSEQ multiplex PCR reads with MiXCR, giving one entry per CDR3 protein. The sample carries 100,000 to 150,000 distinct CDR3 sequences, around 95% recorded once. The sequenced sample consisted of CD8+ T cells from PBMCs. The source of these receptors is a human donor with Susac syndrome.

This rearrangement joins TRBV27 to TRBJ2-2, with TRBD2 matching over 10 bases. The CDR3 contains 14 residues. CDR1 and CDR2 from the germline V gene are MNHEY and SMNVEV (reference sequence). V shed 9 bases and J 7 bases; nucleotides not matched to a gene: 8. CDR3 nucleotides: TGTGCCAGTACTAGCGGGATTAGTCACGGGGAGCTGTTTTTT. Its protein is CASTSGISHGELFF.

CDR3 nucleotide sequence: TGTGCCAGCAGTTACTCGGCGGGAGAGATCCACAATGAGCAGTTCTTC. Amino acids: CASSYSAGEIHNEQFF. This sequence joins TRBV6-5 and TRBJ2-1; 7 bases match TRBD2. The length of the CDR3 is 16 residues. V shed 0 bases and J 5 bases; nucleotides not matched to a gene: 7. The germline V gene encodes CDR1 MNHEY and CDR2 SVGAGI.

This chain uses TRBV5-6 with TRBJ2-2; D may be TRBD1 or TRBD2 (5 bases each). There are 13 residues in the CDR3. Per germline, CDR1 SGHDT and CDR2 YYEEEE. V gave up 3 bases and J gave up 5 bases, with 8 bases separating them. In nucleotides, the CDR3 is TGTGCCAGCAGCTGGGACCGGACCGGGGAGCTGTTTTTT. The encoded protein is CASSWDRTGELFF.

The V gene is TRBV6-5, the J gene TRBJ2-7; D not certain. The V gene's germline CDR1 is MNHEY and CDR2 SVGAGI. V lost 0 bases and J lost 3, with 12 bases in between. CDR3 size: 15 residues. In nucleotides, the CDR3 is TGTGCCAGCAGTTACTCGGGTCCAGAGCTCTACGAGCAGTACTTC. Translation gives CASSYSGPELYEQYF.

The V call is TRBV30, the J call TRBJ1-3, with unresolved D. Trimming took off 8 bases at V and 5 bases at J, with 13 bases between the two ends. CDR3 length equals 12 residues. From germline, CDR1 is GTSNPN and CDR2 SVGIG (reference sequence). The CDR3 here is CALRGGRNTIYF. As DNA, the CDR3 is TGTGCCCTCCGGGGAGGGAGAAACACCATATATTTT.

The chain is built from TRBV10-3 and TRBJ2-2; possibly TRBD1 for D (6 bases). Trimming took 6 bases from V and 2 from J, leaving 10 bases between them. Germline V gene lookup returns CDR1 ENHRY and CDR2 SYGVKD. This CDR3 region has 14 residues. Here the CDR3 DNA reads TGTGCCATCAGGCCGGGACATAACACCGGGGAGCTGTTTTTT. It specifies CAIRPGHNTGELFF.

The chain joins TRBV4-1 to TRBJ2-5; D remains unclear. Per the germline V gene, CDR1 is MGHRA and CDR2 is YSYEKL. Between the trimmed V and J ends, which lost 0 bases and 3 bases, there was a span of 11 bases. CDR3 size: 15 residues. The DNA for the CDR3 is TGCGCCAGCAGCCAAGATATAGGGCAGAAAGAGACCCAGTACTTC. Its translation is CASSQDIGQKETQYF.

The gene calls are TRBV27 and TRBJ2-3; the match to TRBD2 covers 8 bases. V dropped 6 bases and J dropped 1; count of bases not matched to a gene: 12. The germline CDR1 and CDR2 sequences are MNHEY and SMNVEV (reference sequence). This CDR3 has 17 residues. The CDR3 region is CASSTVAGGRGTDTQYF. The CDR3 bases are TGTGCCAGCAGCACCGTTGCGGGGGGCAGGGGCACAGATACGCAGTATTTT.

This chain links TRBV28 with TRBJ1-5; TRBD1 aligns across 8 bases. This CDR3 has 16 amino acids. Germline values: CDR1 MDHEN, CDR2 SYDVKM. Trimming removed 5 bases from V and 0 bases from J; junction bases left unmatched: 6. CDR3 sequence (DNA): TGTGCCAGCAGTACGACAGGGGATTATAGCAATCAGCCCCAGCATTTT. This sequence encodes CASSTTGDYSNQPQHF.

The gene calls are TRBV20-1 and TRBJ2-7; 7 bases fit TRBD2. J lost 2 bases, V lost 0 bases, and 7 bases had no gene match. The CDR3 is 15 residues long. Germline V gene data show CDR1 as DFQATT and CDR2 as SNEGSKA (reference sequence). The CDR3 nucleotides are TGCAGTGCTAGAGAAAGGGCGGGGGTCCCCTACGAGCAGTACTTC. The encoded protein is CSARERAGVPYEQYF.

This chain's CDR3 is CASSLVDEMETQYF. The CDR3 DNA is TGTGCCAGCAGCTTAGTCGACGAGATGGAGACCCAGTACTTC. This chain connects TRBV7-9 to TRBJ2-5; unclear D gene. V dropped 1 base and J dropped 5 bases, with 11 bases sitting between them. From germline, CDR1 is SEHNR and CDR2 FQNEAQ (reference sequence). This CDR3 is built from 14 residues.

This rearrangement joins TRBV6-4 to TRBJ2-5; weak D call: TRBD1 (7 bases). This CDR3 spans 16 amino acids. Trimming pared 6 bases from V and 5 bases from J, leaving 22 bases between. Germline CDR1 reads MRHNA; CDR2 reads SNTAGT. The CDR3 protein is CASSPAGQSSAETQYF. As DNA, the CDR3 is TGTGCCAGCAGCCCCGCGGGACAGTCCAGCGCGGAGACCCAGTACTTC.

The chain joins TRBV9 to TRBJ2-7; 9 bases line up with TRBD1. V lost 3 bases to trimming and J lost 3 bases; unmatched junction nucleotides: 4. CDR1 is SGDLS, CDR2 YYNGEE, per germline. This CDR3 contains 14 residues. The CDR3 DNA sequence: TGTGCCAGCAGCGCAGGGACAGGGATCTACGAGCAGTACTTC. Translation gives CASSAGTGIYEQYF.

The genes are TRBV20-1 and TRBJ2-5; unclear D gene. CDR1 and CDR2 from the germline V gene are DFQATT and SNEGSKA (reference sequence). V was cut by 2 bases and J by 5 bases, with 15 bases left in between. The CDR3 sequence is 14 residues long. The CDR3 sequence is CSARSLDTEETQYF. Written as DNA, the CDR3 is TGCAGTGCTAGAAGCCTGGATACCGAGGAGACCCAGTACTTC.

The V call is TRBV6-2 or TRBV6-3, the J call TRBJ2-7, with 8 bases fitting TRBD1. This CDR3 contains 15 residues. Looked up from germline, CDR1 is MNHEY and CDR2 is SVGEGT. V was clipped by 0 bases and J by 1 base; unmatched bases: 2. The CDR3, as DNA: TGTGCCAGCAGTTACTCGCAGGGGGCATCCTACGAGCAGTACTTC. Translated: CASSYSQGASYEQYF.